This note documents a single T cell receptor (beta chain) sequence. This clone's antigen is unknown. No base quality information exists; no much larger clone differs at one position. This entry belongs to a study of blood T cell repertoires in COVID-19 (TCRdb year 2020). At the level of the whole study: The collaborator samples originated in the United States, Italy and Spain and spanned the acute and convalescent phases of COVID-19. The prospective study material was composed of cDNA or gDNA derived from T cells, B-cell-depleted T cells, or PBMCs. Deeply sampled blood TCRbeta repertoires from subjects exposed to, actively infected with, or recovered from COVID-19 were included in the dataset. The repertoires were made available in a free public database intended to serve as a resource for research on the immune response to SARS-CoV-2. Samples were obtained from the ongoing ImmuneRACE study (first 160 participants) and from over 1,000 subjects provided by 6 global collaborators. Nearly every sample came with metadata listing a de-identified subject ID, COVID-19 status, age in years and sex. HLA class I and class II types, where available, came from metadata supplied by the sample provider rather than from assay-based typing.

TCRbeta CDR3 regions were amplified from genomic DNA by means of the immunoSEQ Assay, a bias-controlled multiplex PCR. In the paper's pipeline: The number of nucleated cells in each sample was estimated by amplification of reference gene primers within the assay. Sequence reads were collapsed and filtered to measure the absolute abundance of every unique TCRbeta CDR3 rearrangement. For each sample, productive Simpson clonality was calculated as the square root of Simpson's diversity index over productive rearrangements. TCRdb stores this immuneACCESS table with in-frame sequences only. Part of the clones is absent; in the studies checked, under half of the shortfall reflects unresolved V genes, and no reason is known for the rest. That table furnishes V, J and clone size, whereas the DNA furnished D and trimming. Recorded for this sample are around 80,000 clones; more than 65% of them occurred a single time. The top ten hold 9.5% to 15% of the sample.

Reading from cysteine to phenylalanine, the CDR3 counts 16 amino acids. Of the read, only the CDR3 DNA is kept; its 48 bases are in frame from base 1. For CDR1 and CDR2, the germline V gene lists MGHRA and YSYEKL. V is trimmed back by 4 bases and J by 8 bases, and the junction contains 13 bases that no gene match accounts for. The study at large found these results: How much clinical and demographic metadata was included differed by source and by participant, and the metadata was provided uncurated.

Whole blood was collected in K2EDTA tubes by collaborating institutions according to the institutions' own protocols. For TCRbeta analysis, collaborator samples were shipped as frozen whole blood, as isolated PBMCs, or as DNA extracted from either sample type. The sample taken for sequencing was peripheral blood. The sequence was collected from an elderly man with acute or convalescent COVID-19. The rearrangement combines TRBV4-1 with TRBJ2-3; 9 of the junction bases match TRBD2. The CDR3 reads CASSPFLAGTPRTQYF. The sequence in DNA is TGCGCCAGCAGCCCGTTCCTAGCGGGGACTCCACGTACGCAGTATTTT.